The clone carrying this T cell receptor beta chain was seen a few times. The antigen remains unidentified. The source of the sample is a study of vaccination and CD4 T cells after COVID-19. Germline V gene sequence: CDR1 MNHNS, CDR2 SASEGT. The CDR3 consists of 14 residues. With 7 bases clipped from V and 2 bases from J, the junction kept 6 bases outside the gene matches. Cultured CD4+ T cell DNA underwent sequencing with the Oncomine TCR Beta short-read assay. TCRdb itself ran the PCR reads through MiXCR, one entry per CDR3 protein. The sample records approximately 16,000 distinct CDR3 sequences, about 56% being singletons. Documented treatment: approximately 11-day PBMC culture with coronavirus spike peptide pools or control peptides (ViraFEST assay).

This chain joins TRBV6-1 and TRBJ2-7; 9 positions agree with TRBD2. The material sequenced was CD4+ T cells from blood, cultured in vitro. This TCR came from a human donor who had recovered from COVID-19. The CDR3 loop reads CASTGTSLTYEQYF. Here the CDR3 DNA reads TGTGCCAGCACTGGGACTAGCCTCACCTACGAGCAGTACTTC.